These 31 T cell receptor beta chains share one sample of origin, sequenced in a study of blood T cell repertoires in COVID-19. Only in-frame clones appear in the TCRdb table, and some are missing; sequencing was by immunoSEQ multiplex PCR. Among roughly 60,000 clones listed, approximately 80% were seen once. The specimen was peripheral blood. The receptors were sampled from a human donor in a cohort sampled during active COVID-19.

This clone was observed many times. DNA for the CDR3: TGTGCCAGCAGCCAAGAGACAGGCCGAGGCCTCCACTTT. Its protein product is CASSQETGRGLHF. The V and J genes are TRBV3-1 (or the pseudogene TRBV3-2) and TRBJ1-6, with TRBD1 as a possible D gene (6 bases). The CDR3 sequence is 13 residues long. CDR1 is LGHDT and CDR2 is YNNKEL in the germline V gene (reference sequence). V shed 0 bases and J shed 15 bases, with 12 bases lying between them.

J is TRBJ1-2 and V is TRBV14; TRBD1 might be the D (5 bases). V was clipped by 4 bases and J by 8 bases, with 23 bases between them. Germline V gene sequence: CDR1 SGHDN, CDR2 FVKESK. The CDR3 consists of 16 residues. This CDR3 is CASSPTGTMGLRGYTF. The CDR3 bases are TGTGCCAGCAGCCCAACCGGGACCATGGGACTCCGCGGCTACACCTTC.

CDR3 DNA: TGTGCCCGCGGGGGTGGGGGGGATGAGCAGTTCTTC. Residues: CARGGGGDEQFF. This sequence joins TRBV9 and TRBJ2-1; 7 bases fit TRBD2. With V trimmed by 10 bases and J by 8 bases, 9 bases remained unmatched. Germline-derived CDR1 and CDR2 are SGDLS and YYNGEE. This CDR3 has 12 residues.

This chain uses TRBV30 with TRBJ2-5; 11 bases align to TRBD2. Germline V gene lookup returns CDR1 GTSNPN and CDR2 SVGIG (reference sequence). J lost 1 base, V lost 1 base, and 8 bases had no gene match. This CDR3 region has 17 residues. The CDR3 loop reads CAWSATDSGGAQETQYF. CDR3 DNA sequence: TGTGCCTGGAGTGCAACCGATAGCGGGGGGGCCCAAGAGACCCAGTACTTC.

V usage is TRBV10-3 and J usage is TRBJ2-6; possibly TRBD2 for D (6 bases). The CDR3 consists of 17 residues. Germline CDR1 ENHRY, CDR2 SYGVKD. Trimming shortened V by 11 bases and J by 1 base, and 21 bases separated the two germline ends. The DNA of the CDR3 is TGTGCCTCCACCCAAGGAGGGAGAGTATCTGGGGCCAACGTCCTGACTTTC. Its protein product is CASTQGGRVSGANVLTF.

The gene calls are TRBV4-3 and TRBJ1-6, with 9 bases fitting TRBD1. Germline lookup yields CDR1 LGHNA and CDR2 YSLEER. Trimming at V came to 5 bases and at J to 10 bases, leaving 15 bases not matched to a gene. The CDR3 length is 17 residues. The CDR3 coding sequence is TGCGCCAGCAGCTCACTAGTCCGGGACAGGGAGGAATCACCCCTCCACTTT. Translated, it gives CASSSLVRDREESPLHF.

V gene TRBV4-1 combines with J gene TRBJ1-5; 7 nucleotides align to TRBD1. This CDR3 has 16 residues. The V segment lost 3 bases and the J segment 7 bases; nucleotides outside the gene matches: 12. Germline assignment: CDR1 MGHRA and CDR2 YSYEKL. The CDR3 sequence: CASSQTATRGNQPQHF. CDR3 DNA sequence: TGCGCCAGCAGCCAGACGGCAACCAGGGGGAACCAGCCCCAGCATTTT.

The V gene is TRBV28, the J gene TRBJ1-3; D is unresolved. The CDR3 spans 14 residues. Between the trimmed V and J ends, which lost 5 bases and 3 bases, there was a span of 11 bases. Germline values: CDR1 MDHEN, CDR2 SYDVKM. The CDR3 DNA reads TGTGCCAGCAGTCTTCCGGTGTATGGAAACACCATATATTTT. It specifies CASSLPVYGNTIYF.

V gene TRBV5-6 combines with J gene TRBJ2-3; 7 bases line up with TRBD1. CDR1 is SGHDT and CDR2 is YYEEEE in the germline V gene. J gave up 2 bases and V 4 bases, and 4 bases lay outside the gene matches. The CDR3 extends over 14 amino acids. CDR3 region: CASSPTGYTDTQYF. In nucleotides, the CDR3 is TGTGCCAGCAGCCCGACAGGGTACACAGATACGCAGTATTTT.

The rearrangement joins TRBV2 to TRBJ1-3; D might be TRBD1 (5 bases). CDR1 SNHLY and CDR2 FYNNEI come from the germline V gene. V was cut by 2 bases and J by 2 bases, with 7 bases left in between. This CDR3 is 14 amino acids long. CDR3 residues: CASSEWGAGNTIYF. For the CDR3, the DNA is TGTGCCAGCAGTGAATGGGGGGCTGGAAACACCATATATTTT.

The rearrangement uses TRBV7-9 and TRBJ1-6; D is uncertain. The CDR3 has 14 amino acids. CDR1 SEHNR and CDR2 FQNEAQ come from the germline V gene (reference sequence). V was shortened by 5 bases and J by 5 bases, with 10 bases between the two germline ends. The CDR3 coding sequence is TGTGCCAGCAGCCACGAGCGTAATAATTCACCCCTCCACTTT. Protein: CASSHERNNSPLHF.

The chain has TRBV7-2 and TRBJ2-6; TRBD1 is a possible D gene (6 bases). Between the trimmed V and J ends, which lost 5 bases and 5 bases, there was a span of 13 bases. The CDR3 covers 15 residues. CDR1 is SGHTA, CDR2 FQGNSA, per germline. CDR3 sequence: CASSEQGRRANVLTF. The CDR3 DNA reads TGTGCCAGCAGCGAGCAGGGGCGGAGGGCCAACGTCCTGACTTTC. The variable domain in full, with the rest retrieved from reference TRBV7-2 and TRBJ2-6, is GAGVSQSPSNKVTEKGKDVELRCDPISGHTALYWYRQSLGQGLEFLIYFQGNSAPDKSGLPSDRFSAERTGGSVSTLTIQRTQQEDSAVYLCASSEQGRRANVLTFGAGSRLTVL.

The chain joins TRBV6-5 to TRBJ2-2; weak D call: TRBD2 (6 bases). There are 16 residues in the CDR3. CDR1 and CDR2 from the germline V gene are MNHEY and SVGAGI. Deletions cut 2 bases from V and 0 bases from J, with 10 bases between. The CDR3 DNA is TGTGCCAGCAGTTACCTACTAGCTTCGAACACCGGGGAGCTGTTTTTT. Translated: CASSYLLASNTGELFF.

This clone was found a few times. The rearrangement joins TRBV5-1 to TRBJ2-3, with D unresolved. Trimming stripped 1 base from V and 4 bases from J, with 16 bases between. The CDR3 runs to 16 residues. Germline values: CDR1 SGHRS, CDR2 YFSETQ. The CDR3 bases are TGCGCCAGCAGCTTGTCAGGTGCCCTACCACCAGATACGCAGTATTTT. Its translation: CASSLSGALPPDTQYF.

J is TRBJ2-7 and V is TRBV4-1; TRBD1 is a possible D gene (5 bases). V was pared by 2 bases and J by 3 bases, with 14 bases between. CDR1 and CDR2 (germline): MGHRA, YSYEKL. The CDR3 totals 15 residues. The CDR3 DNA follows: TGCGCCAGCAGCCAATCTAGACAGAAGAGCTACGAGCAGTACTTC. It is translated as CASSQSRQKSYEQYF.

The CDR3 protein is CASSVRSGGSSYNEQFF. In DNA, the CDR3 is TGTGCCAGCAGCGTTAGGAGCGGGGGTAGCTCCTACAATGAGCAGTTCTTC. The V call is TRBV7-8, the J call TRBJ2-1; 8 nucleotides agree with TRBD2. With 5 bases clipped from V and 0 bases from J, the junction kept 9 bases outside the gene matches. CDR3 length equals 17 residues. CDR1 SGHVS and CDR2 FQNEAQ come from the germline V gene.

V and J are TRBV19 and TRBJ2-2; 8 bases are a match to TRBD2. CDR1 is LNHDA and CDR2 is SQIVND in the germline V gene (reference sequence). CDR3 length: 16 amino acids. The trim removed 10 bases at V and 3 bases at J, leaving 13 bases unmatched. The CDR3 DNA reads TGTGCCACCCTTAGAAACGGGAGGGCCTACACCGGGGAGCTGTTTTTT. Residues: CATLRNGRAYTGELFF.

The chain has TRBV11-3 and TRBJ2-7; 11 nucleotides align to TRBD2. Looked up from germline, CDR1 is SGHNT and CDR2 is YENEEA. The CDR3 covers 14 residues. Trimming took 5 bases from V and 0 from J; bases not matched to a gene: 0. The DNA of the CDR3 is TGTGCCAGCAGCACTAGCGGGGGCTCCTACGAGCAGTACTTC. Translating gives CASSTSGGSYEQYF.

J is TRBJ1-4 and V is TRBV5-1, with 11 bases fitting TRBD1. J was trimmed by 14 bases and V by 7 bases; bases with no gene match: 16. The CDR3 has 15 amino acids. The germline V gene encodes CDR1 SGHRS and CDR2 YFSETQ. The CDR3 reads CASRTSGTGGIPLFF. CDR3 in DNA: TGCGCCAGCCGAACTTCCGGGACAGGGGGGATCCCCCTGTTTTTT.

The V gene is TRBV18, the J gene TRBJ1-2; 8 bases fit TRBD1. Germline values: CDR1 KGHSH, CDR2 LQKENI. V trimming: 3 bases; J trimming: 3 bases; junction bases outside the gene matches: 6. The CDR3 spans 15 residues. The CDR3 DNA follows: TGTGCCAGCTCACCGCCAGGGGGCGCCTACTATGGCTACACCTTC. Translation: CASSPPGGAYYGYTF.

In its sample, this clone was seen a few times. The rearrangement links TRBV6-5 to TRBJ2-2, with 8 nucleotides matching TRBD1. CDR1 and CDR2 from the germline V gene are MNHEY and SVGAGI. The CDR3 totals 13 residues. V shed 10 bases, J shed 3 bases, and the junction held 4 bases outside the gene matches. The CDR3: CAIYRGDTGELFF. As DNA, the CDR3 is TGTGCCATATACAGGGGGGACACCGGGGAGCTGTTTTTT.

The chain couples TRBV7-2 to TRBJ1-5, with D uncertain. The germline gives CDR1 SGHTA, CDR2 FQGNSA. Trimming left V 1 base short and J 0 bases short, with 7 bases between. There are 15 residues in the CDR3. The CDR3 loop reads CASSLEQLSNQPQHF. CDR3 in DNA: TGTGCCAGCAGCTTAGAACAGCTTAGCAATCAGCCCCAGCATTTT. The full variable domain, its missing parts supplied by reference TRBV7-2 and TRBJ1-5, is GAGVSQSPSNKVTEKGKDVELRCDPISGHTALYWYRQSLGQGLEFLIYFQGNSAPDKSGLPSDRFSAERTGGSVSTLTIQRTQQEDSAVYLCASSLEQLSNQPQHFGDGTRLSIL.

The chain has TRBV30 and TRBJ1-2; 7 positions match TRBD1. Losses at the gene ends were 1 base for V and 8 bases for J; bases not matched to a gene: 7. Germline V lookup: CDR1 GTSNPN, CDR2 SVGIG (reference sequence). The length of the CDR3 is 13 residues. For the CDR3, the DNA is TGTGCCTGGAGTGCGACAGGGTCAGGCGGCTACACCTTC. It translates to CAWSATGSGGYTF.

The chain carries TRBV7-3 and TRBJ2-7; no clear D. The germline V gene encodes CDR1 SGHTA and CDR2 FQGTGA. The V end was cut by 5 bases, the J end by 2 bases, with 10 bases between. The CDR3 has 13 residues. CDR3 protein: CASSPPGTYEQYF. The CDR3 nucleotides are TGTGCCAGCAGCCCCCCGGGTACCTACGAGCAGTACTTC.

In its sample, this clone was seen once. The rearrangement links TRBV5-1 to TRBJ1-4; 9 bases are shared with TRBD1. V lost 1 base, J lost 8 bases, and 9 bases stayed unmatched. The CDR3 consists of 16 residues. Per the germline V gene, CDR1 is SGHRS and CDR2 is YFSETQ. CDR3 nucleotides: TGCGCCAGCAGCTTGACTTCACAGGGGGCTGGCGAAAAACTGTTTTTT. It encodes CASSLTSQGAGEKLFF.

This chain uses TRBV29-1 with TRBJ2-3, with D uncertain. From germline, CDR1 is SQVTM and CDR2 ANQGSEA. The V end lost 7 bases, the J end lost 0 bases, and 11 bases lay between the germline ends. The CDR3 loop spans 13 amino acids. This CDR3 reads CSGDTASTDTQYF. The CDR3 DNA reads TGCAGCGGAGACACGGCTAGCACAGATACGCAGTATTTT.

The chain couples TRBV3-1 (or the pseudogene TRBV3-2) to TRBJ1-6; weak D call: TRBD1 (6 bases). Trimming took off 4 bases at V and 6 bases at J, with 10 bases between the two ends. This CDR3 has 14 residues. CDR1 is LGHDT and CDR2 is YNNKEL in the germline V gene (reference sequence). For the CDR3, the DNA is TGTGCCAGCAGCCCAGGGGAAACTAATTCACCCCTCCACTTT. Amino acids: CASSPGETNSPLHF.

The chain is built from TRBV18 and TRBJ2-2, with D possibly being TRBD1 (5 bases). There are 14 residues in the CDR3. Germline V lookup: CDR1 KGHSH, CDR2 LQKENI. The V gene lost 3 bases and the J gene lost 7 bases, with 12 bases spanning the gap. CDR3 DNA: TGTGCCAGCTCACCTATCCAGGGTGGCGGGGAGCTGTTTTTT. Translation: CASSPIQGGGELFF.

This chain links TRBV5-1 with TRBJ1-6, with 7 positions matching TRBD1. The CDR3 has 17 amino acids. V dropped 0 bases and J dropped 7; count of bases not matched to a gene: 10. CDR1 and CDR2 (germline): SGHRS, YFSETQ. Written as DNA, the CDR3 is TGCGCCAGCAGCTTGGATGGGAGACAGGGAATGAATTCACCCCTCCACTTT. Its translation is CASSLDGRQGMNSPLHF.

For the CDR3, the DNA is TGTGCCAGCAGTGAAGCTGGGACAGACTCGTATGGCTACACCTTC. This encodes CASSEAGTDSYGYTF. V and J are TRBV6-1 and TRBJ1-2, with 7 bases lining up with TRBD1. Trimming took 0 bases from V and 5 from J; bases not matched to a gene: 6. The CDR3 covers 15 residues. Germline V gene data show CDR1 as MNHNS and CDR2 as SASEGT.

This sequence joins TRBV7-9 and TRBJ2-1; D uncertain. The V and J ends lost 5 bases and 5 bases respectively, with 16 bases between them. CDR3 length: 15 residues. Germline V CDR1 and CDR2: SEHNR, FQNEAQ (reference sequence). The chain's CDR3 is CASSPPKAANNEQFF. Here the CDR3 DNA reads TGTGCCAGCAGCCCACCTAAGGCGGCTAACAATGAGCAGTTCTTC.